This T cell receptor beta chain was profiled in a study of T cell repertoires in cytomegalovirus infection. Study results and caveats: Within the response measured ex vivo, HLA-C-restricted CMV-specific TCR beta clonotypes were dominant. People with CMV and the relevant HLA were identified by cumulative public TCR beta family frequency.

TCRdb called the reads again in MiXCR, with one record for every CDR3 protein. This sample has some 320,000 distinct CDR3 sequences; 29% occur once, and the top ten carry around 19%. Germline V CDR1 and CDR2: SSHAT, FNYEAQ (reference sequence). Trimming left V 6 bases short and J 6 bases short, with 21 bases between. The CDR3 length is 15 residues. In its sample, this clonotype was seen once. Its target is unknown. This TCR was sampled from a human donor in good health (CMV status not recorded). Some clones in this sample may be carry-over from other donors' samples. The J gene is TRBJ2-7, the V gene TRBV7-7; no reliable D call. Sequences were derived from cultured PBMCs, sampled from culture after CMV antigen stimulation. The CDR3 protein is CASRFPLGASTEQYF. The DNA for the CDR3 is TGTGCCAGCAGGTTCCCTCTAGGAGCATCTACCGAGCAGTACTTC.